This entry lists 22 T cell receptor beta chains sequenced from one sample in a study of shared clonotypes between healthy human individuals. Here immunoSEQ multiplex PCR was the method, and the copy in TCRdb shows in-frame clones only, minus some. The sample consists of some 2,500,000 clones, 80% to 95% of them appearing once. Sequencing used naive CD4+ T cells from PBMCs. Sample subset: CD45RA+ positively selected. These receptor sequences come from a man between 18 and 35 years old in good health. Some clones in this sample may be carry-over from other donors' samples.

In DNA form, the CDR3 reads TGTGCCAGCAGTGGAGGACAGCCCGGAATCAGCCCCCAGCATTTT. Translated: CASSGGQPGISPQHF. The chain carries TRBV2 and TRBJ1-5; perhaps TRBD1 as D (6 bases). Looked up from germline, CDR1 is SNHLY and CDR2 is FYNNEI. CDR3 length equals 15 residues. The V end was cut by 4 bases, the J end by 10 bases, with 20 bases between.

The rearrangement uses TRBV11-2 and TRBJ2-3, with D possibly being TRBD1 or TRBD2 (5 bases each). Trimming removed 5 bases at V and 5 bases at J, with 11 bases between. This CDR3 contains 13 residues. The germline V gene encodes CDR1 SGHAT and CDR2 FQNNGV. The CDR3 DNA sequence: TGTGCCAGCAGCCCTACGAGGGGAGATACGCAGTATTTT. It encodes CASSPTRGDTQYF.

V and J are TRBV1 and TRBJ2-4; no DNA check was done on the table's D call, TRBD1. TRBV1 constitutes a pseudogene. The CDR3 is 16 amino acids. The CDR3 DNA is TGCACCAGCAGCCTAGACAGGGGGCGCGAGAGTAACATTCAGTACTTC. Its translation: CTSSLDRGRESNIQYF.

As for this clone: This sample also contains other DNA sequences that code for the same CDR3. J is TRBJ2-5 and V is TRBV5-1, with TRBD1 as a possible D gene (5 bases). The V end lost 0 bases, the J end lost 1 base, and 10 bases lay between the germline ends. The V gene's germline CDR1 is SGHRS and CDR2 YFSETQ. There are 15 residues in the CDR3. In DNA, the CDR3 is TGCGCCAGCAGCTTGGTCGGACAAATCCAAGAGACCCAGTACTTC. This codes for CASSLVGQIQETQYF.

A word on this clone: Other DNA sequences from this sample encode an identical CDR3 as well. The V and J genes are TRBV20-1 and TRBJ2-3, with D unclear. Trimming took off 6 bases at V and 4 bases at J, with 8 bases between the two ends. The CDR3 runs to 11 residues. CDR1 DFQATT and CDR2 SNEGSKA come from the germline V gene (reference sequence). In nucleotides, the CDR3 is TGCAGTGCCCCTCGGGCAGATACGCAGTATTTT. It is translated as CSAPRADTQYF.

The count of this clone is one. Other DNA variants within this sample encode the same CDR3. J is TRBJ2-7 and V is TRBV7-2; 13 nucleotides match TRBD2. The germline V gene has CDR1 SGHTA and CDR2 FQGNSA. The CDR3 runs to 15 residues. V shed 5 bases, J shed 2 bases, and the junction held 3 bases outside the gene matches. Here the CDR3 DNA reads TGTGCCAGCAGCGGTGGACTAGCGGGAGCCTACGAGCAGTACTTC. Translation gives CASSGGLAGAYEQYF.

The chain recombines TRBV5-1 with TRBJ2-2, with D hard to call. The CDR3 covers 17 residues. Germline V gene sequence: CDR1 SGHRS, CDR2 YFSETQ. Trimming removed 4 bases at V and 0 bases at J, with 16 bases between. This CDR3 is CASSPLHDGPNTGELFF. The CDR3 DNA reads as TGCGCCAGCAGCCCCCTCCACGACGGGCCGAACACCGGGGAGCTGTTTTTT.

This rearrangement joins TRBV9 to TRBJ2-3; D unresolved. The ends were cut back, 3 bases at V and 3 bases at J, with 14 bases in the middle. This CDR3 contains 15 residues. Germline CDR1 reads SGDLS; CDR2 reads YYNGEE. For the CDR3, the DNA is TGTGCCAGCAGCGAGGCCCCGGATAGAACAGATACGCAGTATTTT. Translation gives CASSEAPDRTDTQYF.

The V call is TRBV28, the J call TRBJ1-1, with no clear D. The CDR3 sequence is 14 residues long. Germline V CDR1 and CDR2: MDHEN, SYDVKM. V lost 7 bases and J 0 bases, leaving 12 bases between the germline ends. The CDR3 protein is CASKVTFMNTEAFF. The CDR3, as DNA: TGTGCCAGCAAAGTCACGTTTATGAACACTGAAGCTTTCTTT.

This rearrangement joins TRBV6-5 to TRBJ1-2, with D possibly TRBD1 on 6 matching bases. The germline CDR1 and CDR2 sequences are MNHEY and SVGAGI. Trimming took off 10 bases at V and 2 bases at J, with 14 bases between the two ends. This CDR3 contains 13 residues. The CDR3 DNA follows: TGTGCCACCCAGCCAGGGGTCAACTATGGCTACACCTTC. Translation gives CATQPGVNYGYTF.

The J gene is TRBJ2-7, the V gene TRBV5-1; TRBD1 aligns across 7 bases. J gave up 5 bases and V 1 base, and 9 bases lay outside the gene matches. The CDR3 extends over 15 amino acids. The germline V gene has CDR1 SGHRS and CDR2 YFSETQ. The CDR3 region is CASSLYGRGSDEQYF. The CDR3 DNA follows: TGCGCCAGCAGCTTGTACGGCAGGGGGAGCGACGAGCAGTACTTC.

With regard to this clone: The junction differs from germline at one of its ends, possibly a read error. This chain joins TRBV6-1 and TRBJ2-7; tentative D call: TRBD2 (6 bases). Germline V lookup: CDR1 MNHNS, CDR2 SASEGT. This CDR3 is 13 amino acids long. The CDR3 spells CASSPGDSHEQYF. CDR3 sequence (DNA): TGTGCCAGCAGTCCGGGAGACTCCCACGAGCAGTACTTC.

The V call is TRBV6-1, the J call TRBJ2-7; tentative D call: TRBD1 (6 bases). This CDR3 has 13 residues. Germline-derived CDR1 and CDR2 are MNHNS and SASEGT. V lost 4 bases and J 6 bases, leaving 13 bases between the germline ends. CDR3 residues: CASSADSNGEQYF. The DNA for the CDR3 is TGTGCCAGCAGTGCGGACAGTAACGGCGAGCAGTACTTC.

This clone has a single count. The V call is TRBV4-1, the J call TRBJ2-7, with TRBD1 as a possible D gene (5 bases). The V and J ends lost 0 bases and 7 bases respectively, with 16 bases between them. The germline CDR1 and CDR2 sequences are MGHRA and YSYEKL. CDR3 length: 15 amino acids. The chain's CDR3 is CASSQDGSQGGEQYF. The CDR3, as DNA: TGCGCCAGCAGCCAAGATGGATCGCAGGGTGGAGAGCAGTACTTC.

CDR3 coding DNA: TGTGCCAGCAGCCTACAGGGCGGTTACACAGATACGCAGTATTTT. The encoded protein is CASSLQGGYTDTQYF. The gene calls are TRBV7-3 and TRBJ2-3; perhaps TRBD1 as D (6 bases). Germline V gene lookup returns CDR1 SGHTA and CDR2 FQGTGA. V was pared by 5 bases and J by 2 bases, with 14 bases between. The CDR3 consists of 15 residues.

The rearrangement joins TRBV5-1 to TRBJ1-2, with 7 bases lining up with TRBD1. The length of the CDR3 is 16 residues. The V and J ends lost 0 bases and 5 bases, in that order; junction bases with no gene match: 10. Germline V gene lookup returns CDR1 SGHRS and CDR2 YFSETQ. CDR3: CASSLATLQGPYGYTF. The CDR3 DNA is TGCGCCAGCAGCTTGGCCACCTTACAGGGGCCTTATGGCTACACCTTC.

This chain uses TRBV5-1 with TRBJ2-7; D not certain. Germline V lookup: CDR1 SGHRS, CDR2 YFSETQ. V lost 7 bases, J lost 0 bases, and 17 bases lay in between. The CDR3 runs 15 residues. The CDR3 nucleotides are TGCGCCAGCCGGGTGGGCAGCTTAATCTCCTACGAGCAGTACTTC. Protein sequence: CASRVGSLISYEQYF.

The V call is TRBV5-1, the J call TRBJ2-2, with D perhaps matching TRBD2 (6 bases). V lost 1 base, J lost 2 bases, and 9 bases lay in between. Germline lookup yields CDR1 SGHRS and CDR2 YFSETQ. This CDR3 spans 15 amino acids. The CDR3 bases are TGCGCCAGCAGCTTGCCAGGGACTAACACCGGGGAGCTGTTTTTT. This codes for CASSLPGTNTGELFF.

V usage is TRBV28 and J usage is TRBJ1-2; no clear D gene. This CDR3 has 13 amino acids. Germline-derived CDR1 and CDR2 are MDHEN and SYDVKM. The V end lost 4 bases, the J end lost 4 bases, and 10 bases lay between the germline ends. The CDR3 region is CASSSGVGYGYTF. CDR3 DNA: TGTGCCAGCAGTTCTGGCGTGGGCTATGGCTACACCTTC.

There are a few counts of this clone. The chain employs TRBV30 and TRBJ1-1, with 7 bases lining up with TRBD1. Per the germline V gene, CDR1 is GTSNPN and CDR2 is SVGIG (reference sequence). This CDR3 spans 13 amino acids. The J segment lost 4 bases and the V segment lost 5 bases, leaving 7 bases of the junction unmatched. In nucleotides, the CDR3 is TGTGCCTGGTCGAGGGGGCTTGCCACTGAAGCTTTCTTT. Translation gives CAWSRGLATEAFF. Supplemented by reference TRBV30 and TRBJ1-1, the full variable domain reads SQTIHQWPATLVQPVGSPLSLECTVEGTSNPNLYWYRQAAGRGLQLLFYSVGIGQISSEVPQNLSASRPQDRQFILSSKKLLLSDSGFYLCAWSRGLATEAFFGQGTRLTVV.

CDR3 region: CASSSQNTGELFF. CDR3 coding DNA: TGTGCCAGCAGCTCCCAAAACACCGGGGAGCTGTTTTTT. The rearrangement uses TRBV6-1 and TRBJ2-2; D remains unclear. CDR1 is MNHNS, CDR2 SASEGT, per germline. V was cut by 6 bases and J by 2 bases, with 7 bases left in between. There are 13 residues in the CDR3.

CDR3 protein: CASSISASGRTKTQYF. DNA for the CDR3: TGCGCCAGCAGCATAAGTGCTAGCGGGAGGACCAAGACCCAGTACTTC. The gene calls are TRBV5-1 and TRBJ2-5, with 11 positions matching TRBD2. CDR1 is SGHRS, CDR2 YFSETQ, per germline. The junction had 11 bases not matched to a gene; V was cut back by 4 bases and J by 6 bases. The CDR3 length is 16 residues.